This T cell receptor (beta chain) was captured by sequencing in a study of shared clonotypes between healthy human individuals. Germline V gene sequence: CDR1 SGHTS, CDR2 YDEGEE. Trimming took off 3 bases at V and 6 bases at J, with 25 bases between the two ends. The CDR3 has 17 residues. Findings and limits, study-wide: What naive subsets generally showed was a larger estimated richness than memory subsets showed. Rarefaction showed that sequencing of sorted subsets was incomplete (despite large depth). Collection of samples was limited to blood; tissue repertoires likely differ.

It was across several immunoSEQ plates that each subset's genomic DNA was evenly split. Sequencing was performed with immunoSEQ multiplex PCR; in TCRdb, only in-frame clones are kept and a portion is missing. The data hold millions of clones, with roughly 94% observed a single time. This clone was counted once. The target antigen is unknown. The J gene is TRBJ2-7, the V gene TRBV5-8; the D gene is possibly TRBD1 (5 bases). Material for sequencing was naive CD4+ T cells sorted from blood. The subset here: CD45RA+ positively selected. The source is a man aged 18 to 30 in good health. This CDR3 reads CASSSSSGAIPRGEQYF. CDR3 DNA: TGTGCCAGCAGCTCCTCATCTGGGGCGATCCCCCGAGGCGAGCAGTACTTC.